This TCR beta chain originates from a study of blood T cell repertoires in COVID-19. On the study more broadly: The analysed material was cDNA or gDNA that came from T cells, B-cell-depleted T cells, or PBMCs.

The count of this clone is one. Study processing details: Reference gene primer amplification yielded estimated nucleated cell counts. The data were produced by immunoSEQ multiplex PCR, yet TCRdb's version contains in-frame clones alone and is incomplete. That table furnishes V, J and clone size, whereas the DNA furnished D and trimming. This sample has roughly 170,000 clones, with roughly 90% found just once. This CDR3 contains 11 residues. V was clipped by 5 bases and J by 13 bases; unmatched bases: 10. The germline CDR1 and CDR2 sequences are DFQATT and SNEGSKA (reference sequence). The chain employs TRBV20-1 and TRBJ2-5, with 7 bases lining up with TRBD2. Sample: peripheral blood. The TCR was taken from a man aged 60-69 years with acute or convalescent COVID-19. In DNA, the CDR3 is TGCAGTGCTCGGGAGGTGGTAGCCCGGTACTTC. Amino acid sequence: CSAREVVARYF.